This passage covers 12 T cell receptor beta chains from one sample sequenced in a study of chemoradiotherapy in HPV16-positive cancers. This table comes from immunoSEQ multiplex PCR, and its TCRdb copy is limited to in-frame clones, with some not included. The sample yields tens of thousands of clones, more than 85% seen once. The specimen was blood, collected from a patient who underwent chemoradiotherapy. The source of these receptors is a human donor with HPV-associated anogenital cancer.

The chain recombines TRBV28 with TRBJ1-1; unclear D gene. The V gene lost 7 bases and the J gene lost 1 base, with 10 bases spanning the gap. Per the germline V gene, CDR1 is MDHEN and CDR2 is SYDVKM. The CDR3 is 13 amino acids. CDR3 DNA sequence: TGTGCCAGCAATTTTAACGGGAACACTGAAGCTTTCTTT. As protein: CASNFNGNTEAFF.

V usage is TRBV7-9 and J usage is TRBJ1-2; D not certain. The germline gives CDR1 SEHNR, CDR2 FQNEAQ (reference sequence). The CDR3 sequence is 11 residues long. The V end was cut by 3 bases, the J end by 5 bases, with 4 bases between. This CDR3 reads CASSFAYGYTF. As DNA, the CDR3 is TGTGCCAGCAGCTTCGCATATGGCTACACCTTC.

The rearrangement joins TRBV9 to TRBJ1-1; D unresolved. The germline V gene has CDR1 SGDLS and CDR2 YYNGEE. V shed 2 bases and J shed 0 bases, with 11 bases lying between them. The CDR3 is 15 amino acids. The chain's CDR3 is CASSVDFGLNTEAFF. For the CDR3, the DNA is TGTGCCAGCAGCGTCGATTTCGGCTTGAACACTGAAGCTTTCTTT.

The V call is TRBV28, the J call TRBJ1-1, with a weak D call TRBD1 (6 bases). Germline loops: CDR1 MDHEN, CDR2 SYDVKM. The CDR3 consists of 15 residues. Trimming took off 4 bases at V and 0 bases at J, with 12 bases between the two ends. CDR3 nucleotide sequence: TGTGCCAGCAGTTCCCCTGGGGGCATGAACACTGAAGCTTTCTTT. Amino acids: CASSSPGGMNTEAFF. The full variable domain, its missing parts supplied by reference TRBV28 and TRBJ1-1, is DVKVTQSSRYLVKRTGEKVFLECVQDMDHENMFWYRQDPGLGLRLIYFSYDVKMKEKGDIPEGYSVSREKKERFSLILESASTNQTSMYLCASSSPGGMNTEAFFGQGTRLTVV.

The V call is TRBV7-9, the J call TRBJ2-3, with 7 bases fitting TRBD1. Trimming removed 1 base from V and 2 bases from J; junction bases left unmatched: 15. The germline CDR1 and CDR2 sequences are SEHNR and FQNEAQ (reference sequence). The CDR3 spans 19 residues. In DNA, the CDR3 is TGTGCCAGCAGCTTAGTTTTTGTTGTGAGGGGGCGATTCACAGATACGCAGTATTTT. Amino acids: CASSLVFVVRGRFTDTQYF.

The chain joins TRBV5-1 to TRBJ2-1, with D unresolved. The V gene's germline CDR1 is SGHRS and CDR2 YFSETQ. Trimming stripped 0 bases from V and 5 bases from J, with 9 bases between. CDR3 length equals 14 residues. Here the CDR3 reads CASSLANQNNEQFF. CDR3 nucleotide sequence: TGCGCCAGCAGCTTGGCCAATCAGAACAATGAGCAGTTCTTC.

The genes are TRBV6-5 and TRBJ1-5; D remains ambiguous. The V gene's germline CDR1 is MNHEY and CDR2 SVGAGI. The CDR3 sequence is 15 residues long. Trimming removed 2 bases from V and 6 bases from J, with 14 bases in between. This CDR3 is CASSYQVGESQPQHF. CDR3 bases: TGTGCCAGCAGTTACCAGGTCGGGGAATCTCAGCCCCAGCATTTT.

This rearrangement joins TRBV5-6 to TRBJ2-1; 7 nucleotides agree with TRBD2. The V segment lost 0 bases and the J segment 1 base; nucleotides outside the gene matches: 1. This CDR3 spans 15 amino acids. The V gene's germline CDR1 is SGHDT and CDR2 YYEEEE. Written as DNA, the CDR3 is TGTGCCAGCAGCTTGGTGGGGGGGTCCTACAATGAGCAGTTCTTC. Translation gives CASSLVGGSYNEQFF. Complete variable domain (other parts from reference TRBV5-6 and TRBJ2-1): DAGVTQSPTHLIKTRGQQVTLRCSPKSGHDTVSWYQQALGQGPQFIFQYYEEEERQRGNFPDRFSGHQFPNYSSELNVNALLLGDSALYLCASSLVGGSYNEQFFGPGTRLTVL.

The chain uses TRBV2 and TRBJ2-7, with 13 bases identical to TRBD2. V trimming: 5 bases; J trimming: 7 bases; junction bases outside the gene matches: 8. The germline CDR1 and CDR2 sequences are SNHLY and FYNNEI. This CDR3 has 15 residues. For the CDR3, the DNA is TGTGCCAGCAGTCCGGGACTAGCGGGGTGGAATGAGCAGTACTTC. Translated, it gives CASSPGLAGWNEQYF.

This CDR3 reads CASRRGQGNTEAFF. The CDR3 region has the DNA TGTGCCAGCAGACGCGGCCAGGGGAACACTGAAGCTTTCTTT. J is TRBJ1-1 and V is TRBV6-5; tentatively, D is TRBD1 (5 bases). The CDR3 has 14 residues. CDR1 MNHEY and CDR2 SVGAGI come from the germline V gene. V gave up 6 bases and J gave up 1 base, with 12 bases separating them.

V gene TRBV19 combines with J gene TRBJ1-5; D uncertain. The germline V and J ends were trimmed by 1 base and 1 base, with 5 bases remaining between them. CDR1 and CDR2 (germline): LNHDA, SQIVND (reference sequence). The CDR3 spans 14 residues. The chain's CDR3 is CASSIGYSNQPQHF. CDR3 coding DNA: TGTGCCAGTAGTATAGGTTACAGCAATCAGCCCCAGCATTTT.

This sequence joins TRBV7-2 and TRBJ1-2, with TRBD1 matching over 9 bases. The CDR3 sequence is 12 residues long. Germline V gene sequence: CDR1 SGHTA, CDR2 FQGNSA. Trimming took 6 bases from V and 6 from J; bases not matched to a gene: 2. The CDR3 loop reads CASSRQGDGYTF. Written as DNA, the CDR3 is TGTGCCAGCAGTCGACAGGGGGATGGCTACACCTTC.